Sequencing of this T cell receptor (beta chain) was carried out in a study of T cells after posttransplantation cyclophosphamide. The CDR3 covers 13 residues. The junction had 10 bases not matched to a gene; V was cut back by 6 bases and J by 11 bases. Germline CDR1 MNHEY, CDR2 SVGAGI. TCRdb's table, derived via immunoSEQ multiplex PCR, lists solely in-frame clones and lacks some. The data list tens of thousands of clones, none observed once; under 3% falls to the top ten. This clone was counted at least ten times. This chain links TRBV6-5 with TRBJ2-4, with 7 bases lining up with TRBD2. Sequencing was carried out using PBMCs. The sequence derives from a woman aged 55 to 70 in good health, CMV-negative, and a related stem cell transplant donor. The CDR3 sequence: CASRGGETSFQYF. DNA for the CDR3: TGTGCCAGCAGGGGAGGGGAGACAAGCTTTCAGTACTTC.